The T cell receptor (beta chain) under discussion was sequenced for a study of regulatory T cells in long-lasting Graves disease. Arm-PCR of CDR3 regions with iRepertoire HTBI primers generated TCR beta libraries. A single record per CDR3 protein comes from TCRdb applying MiXCR to the multiplex PCR reads. Found here are nearly 350,000 distinct CDR3 sequences, roughly a fifth of them singletons; the top ten hold 25% to 30%. Study-wide results and limits: Persistent patients had a count of shared public clonotypes (approximately 3,000) that exceeded that of new patients (about 930). Favoring TRBV28, TRBJ1-2 and TRBJ2-5 was a feature seen in persistent disease. Because few samples were included, accuracy may have been lower.

The time point denotes: persistent/refractory GD, antithyroid drugs over 5 years with positive TRAb. With RNA extracted from PBMCs as input, the TCR library was made. Patients with Graves' disease were diagnosed by American Thyroid Association guidelines. This CDR3 is 15 amino acids long. V was clipped by 0 bases and J by 2 bases; unmatched bases: 2. Germline loops: CDR1 SGHTA, CDR2 FQGTGA. This clonotype was picked up many times. The target antigen is unknown. This sequence originates from a female donor with Graves disease. The chain combines TRBV7-3 with TRBJ2-5; 8 bases are a match to TRBD2. This sample comprised peripheral blood mononuclear cells (PBMCs), obtained when the disease was refractory, from a patient treated with antithyroid drugs. In DNA form, the CDR3 reads TGTGCCAGCAGCTTAACTAGCGGGGCACAAGAGACCCAGTACTTC. The encoded protein is CASSLTSGAQETQYF.